These T cell receptor beta chains were read from a single sample in a study of cytomegalovirus exposure and HLA in healthy donors. Generated by immunoSEQ multiplex PCR, the TCRdb table keeps only in-frame clones and is missing some. The table has about 79,000 clones, approximately 94% seen once. The material sequenced was PBMCs. The source is a woman in her 30s in good health and CMV-seronegative. CDR3s include the opening cysteine and the closing phenylalanine or tryptophan. The D gene is left open where the match is weak. Clone size is given for some rows only: seen once, a few or many times, or a class if the clone is expanded.

>-|TRBJ1-5|TRBV7-9|-
TGTGCCAGCAGCTTAGGCAGTCAGGGCAATCAGCCCCAGCATTTT
CASSLGSQGNQPQHF
>-|TRBJ1-4|TRBV6-1|-
TGTGCCAGCAACCAGGACAGACTCAATGAAAAACTGTTTTTT
CASNQDRLNEKLFF
>-|TRBJ1-5|TRBV28|-
TGTGCCAGCAGGGCCAGAGGGAGCAATCAGCCCCAGCATTTT
CASRARGSNQPQHF
>-|TRBJ2-1|TRBV11-2|TRBD2
TGTGCCAGCAGTTTCAGCGGGGGCTCCTACAATGAGCAGTTCTTC
CASSFSGGSYNEQFF
>-|TRBJ2-5|TRBV5-4|-
TGTGCCAGCAGCTTGGTCCTCCAAGAGACCCAGTACTTC
CASSLVLQETQYF
>-|TRBJ1-1|TRBV28|TRBD1
TGTGCCAGCACTGGACAGGGCCGGAGGAACACTGAAGCTTTCTTT
CASTGQGRRNTEAFF
>-|TRBJ2-2|TRBV10-3|-
TGTGCCATCGGGGCCGGGGGCACCGGGGAGCTGTTTTTT
CAIGAGGTGELFF
>-|TRBJ1-1|TRBV5-1|-
TGCGCCAGCAAAACACACATTTCAAACACTGAAGCTTTCTTT
CASKTHISNTEAFF
>-|TRBJ1-1|TRBV7-8|TRBD1
TGTGCCAGCAGCGTGGGACAGCCGAACACTGAAGCTTTCTTT
CASSVGQPNTEAFF
>-|TRBJ2-1|TRBV19|-
TGTGCCAGTAACCCGCGGGGACCCTTGAATGAGCAGTTCTTC
CASNPRGPLNEQFF
>-|TRBJ2-5|TRBV7-8|-
TGTGCCAGCAGCCCCTTGTCGGGACACTCGAAGGAGACCCAGTACTTC
CASSPLSGHSKETQYF
>-|TRBJ1-2|TRBV28|-
TGTGCCAGCAGTCCCAAACCGACAACTAACTATGGCTACACCTTC
CASSPKPTTNYGYTF
>-|TRBJ1-1|TRBV7-9|-
TGTGCCAGCAGCTTTAGCGGGGCGAACACTGAAGCTTTCTTT
CASSFSGANTEAFF
>-|TRBJ2-7|TRBV19|-
TGTGCCAGTAAACCCACGACGGGGATGGAGTACGAGCAGTACTTC
CASKPTTGMEYEQYF
>-|TRBJ2-2|TRBV29-1|-
TGCAGCGTTGGGAAGCGGAGGGGACCCAACACCGGGGAGCTGTTTTTT
CSVGKRRGPNTGELFF
>-|TRBJ2-1|TRBV7-3|-
TGTGCCAGCAGCCGAGACAGTTACAATGAGCAGTTCTTC
CASSRDSYNEQFF
>once|TRBJ2-1|TRBV25-1|TRBD1
TGTGCCAGCAGCGCCGGGACAGGGGGTTACAATGAGCAGTTCTTC
CASSAGTGGYNEQFF
>-|TRBJ2-7|TRBV10-2|-
TGCGCCAGCAGAACAGGATTTGGTTTCTACGAGCAGTACTTC
CASRTGFGFYEQYF
>few|TRBJ2-2|TRBV5-4|-
TGTGCCAGCAGCCCGAGACAGAGTCGCGGGGAGCTGTTTTTT
CASSPRQSRGELFF
>-|TRBJ1-6|TRBV6-4|TRBD1
TGTGCCAGCAGTTTGGAGGGGGCTAATTCACCCCTCCACTTT
CASSLEGANSPLHF
>-|TRBJ2-7|TRBV19|TRBD1
TGTGCCAGTAGTATAGGAGGGGGCGACGAGCAGTACTTC
CASSIGGGDEQYF
>-|TRBJ2-7|TRBV19|TRBD2
TGTGCCAGTAGTCGCTCTAGCGGGGGAACCCTCCAGCAGTACTTC
CASSRSSGGTLQQYF
>-|TRBJ2-7|TRBV5-1|-
TGCGCCAGCAGCTTGGGACTAACCAACTCCTACGAGCAGTACTTC
CASSLGLTNSYEQYF
>-|TRBJ1-2|TRBV4-3|-
TGCGCCAGCAGCCAAGAGGGCAGGGGAAACTATGGCTACACCTTC
CASSQEGRGNYGYTF
>-|TRBJ2-7|TRBV30|TRBD1
TGTGCCTGGAACTGGGGACAGGGGGCGGGGGAGCAGTACTTC
CAWNWGQGAGEQYF
>-|TRBJ1-2|TRBV6-5|-
TGTGCCAGCAGTTACGATACGGGGGACTATGGCTACACCTTC
CASSYDTGDYGYTF
>once|TRBJ1-3|TRBV6-1|-
TGTGCCAGCAGATTAGTCGGGGGGGCGGACACCATATATTTT
CASRLVGGADTIYF
>-|TRBJ2-7|TRBV30|-
TGTGCCTGGAATGGACAGAGCTCCTACGAGCAGTACTTC
CAWNGQSSYEQYF
>-|TRBJ2-1|TRBV5-1|-
TGCGCCAGCAGCTTGGGTATCAATGAGCAGTTCTTC
CASSLGINEQFF
>-|TRBJ1-1|TRBV7-8|-
TGTGCCAGCAGCTTGGGGCAGCGCGGCACTGAAGCTTTCTTT
CASSLGQRGTEAFF
>-|TRBJ1-1|TRBV4-1|-
TGCGCCAGCAGCCAAGGGGGGGGCAGGACTGAAGCTTTCTTT
CASSQGGGRTEAFF
>-|TRBJ1-2|TRBV18|-
TGTGCCAGCTCACCGAGGGATGGGTATGGCTACACCTTC
CASSPRDGYGYTF
>-|TRBJ2-1|TRBV5-4|TRBD2
TGTGCCAGCAGCTCCACTAGCGTCGGTGAGCAGTTCTTC
CASSSTSVGEQFF
>once|TRBJ2-5|TRBV7-2|TRBD2
TGTGCCAGCAGCTTAGTGGGGGGGATCCAAGAGACCCAGTACTTC
CASSLVGGIQETQYF
>few|TRBJ1-1|TRBV9|-
TGTGCCAGCAGCGTAGGGGCAGGACAGAACACTGAAGCTTTCTTT
CASSVGAGQNTEAFF
>-|TRBJ2-2|TRBV28|TRBD2
TGTGCCAGCAGTTTGATTGATCTAGCGGCGTCGAACACCGGGGAGCTGTTTTTT
CASSLIDLAASNTGELFF
>-|TRBJ2-5|TRBV5-6|TRBD1
TGTGCCAGCAGCTTGGGTACAGGGGGGCAGACCCAGTACTTC
CASSLGTGGQTQYF
>-|TRBJ2-1|TRBV27|TRBD2
TGTGCCAGCAGTATAAATCCGGGACTAGCGGGAGCCGTTCGTGAATTCTTC
CASSINPGLAGAVREFF
>-|TRBJ1-2|TRBV2|-
TGTGCCACCCAGCAGGGCTTGGGTGGCTACACCTTC
CATQQGLGGYTF
>-|TRBJ2-7|TRBV7-3|-
TGTGCCAGCAGCTGGAGGATGGGGAGCGAGCAGTACTTC
CASSWRMGSEQYF
>-|TRBJ1-2|TRBV19|TRBD1
TGTGCCAGTAGGCCGTACAAGGACAGGGGATTTTATGGCTACACCTTC
CASRPYKDRGFYGYTF
>-|TRBJ2-3|TRBV9|-
TGTGCCAGCAGCGTAGGGGCAGGGGCGTTCACAGATACGCAGTATTTT
CASSVGAGAFTDTQYF
>-|TRBJ1-2|TRBV29-1|-
TGCAGCGCTGCCCCGGGACCGGGGGGGGGCAACTATGGCTACACCTTC
CSAAPGPGGGNYGYTF
>-|TRBJ2-6|TRBV7-9|TRBD1
TGTGCCAGCACCAAACTGGGACAGATCTTCTCTGGGGCCAACGTCCTGACTTTC
CASTKLGQIFSGANVLTF
>-|TRBJ2-1|TRBV6-1|-
TGTGCCAGCAGTGCCCAACAGGGGGGGGCTAGGGATGAGCAGTTCTTC
CASSAQQGGARDEQFF
>-|TRBJ1-1|TRBV6-1|-
TGTGCCAGCAGTGAAGGGCGGTGGAACACTGAAGCTTTCTTT
CASSEGRWNTEAFF
>-|TRBJ2-7|TRBV6-5|-
TGTGCCAGCAGGCGGGACAGAGAGTTATCCTACGAGCAGTACTTC
CASRRDRELSYEQYF
>-|TRBJ2-5|TRBV4-2|-
TGTGCCAGCAGCTTTGAAGCTAGCGCAGGGGGAGAGACCCAGTACTTC
CASSFEASAGGETQYF
>few|TRBJ2-7|TRBV9|-
TGTGCCAGCAGCGTAGATCCGCGGGACTACGAGCAGTACTTC
CASSVDPRDYEQYF